This T cell receptor beta chain was obtained from a study of cytomegalovirus exposure and HLA in healthy donors. In its sample, this clone was seen once. The antigen remains undetermined. Findings and caveats of the study: Per a later analysis, 15,000 to 20,000 TCR beta sequences showed association with HLA alleles at 0.05 false discovery rate. The records held CMV serostatus as the only immune exposure information. Earlier analysis yielded a pattern in which most TCR beta V segments were productive about 87% or about 30% of the time.

PCR primers comprised 60 Vbeta and 13 Jbeta primers. TCRdb's copy holds only in-frame clones and misses some; the assay was immunoSEQ multiplex PCR. The repertoire holds 110,000 to 150,000 clones, with roughly 80% as singletons. The germline gives CDR1 MDHEN, CDR2 SYDVKM. This CDR3 has 15 residues. Trimming removed 7 bases from V and 3 bases from J; junction bases left unmatched: 8. Donors likely had unrecorded immune exposures despite being nominally healthy when sampled. The rearrangement links TRBV28 to TRBJ2-7; 11 nucleotides match TRBD2. The receptor's source is a female donor in good health and CMV-seronegative. Sequencing input: PBMCs. The CDR3 sequence: CASIPGTSGLYEQYF. CDR3 coding DNA: TGTGCCAGCATCCCCGGGACTAGCGGCCTCTACGAGCAGTACTTC.